This T cell receptor (beta chain) was retrieved from a study of STAT5B mutations in CD4+ large granular lymphocyte leukemia. Study results and limitations: No patients shared main leukemic clonotypes, though less than 30% appeared at low frequency elsewhere.

This CDR3 contains 15 residues. The J segment lost 1 base and the V segment lost 4 bases, leaving 7 bases of the junction unmatched. Germline CDR1 SGHRS, CDR2 YFSETQ. This table comes from immunoSEQ multiplex PCR, and its TCRdb copy is limited to in-frame clones, with some not included. The repertoire holds fewer than 25,000 clones, with around 79% as singletons. Worth noting for this clone: What it binds is not known.

The clonotype comes from a human donor in good health. The chain carries TRBV5-1 and TRBJ2-7; the match to TRBD1 covers 8 bases. Sequenced: CD4+ T cells from blood buffy coats. The CDR3 coding sequence is TGCGCCAGCAGCGGAACAGGGGGGAGATCCTACGAGCAGTACTTC. Translated, it gives CASSGTGGRSYEQYF.